This T cell receptor beta chain originates from a study of cytomegalovirus exposure and HLA in healthy donors. Notes on the study in general: When the data were analyzed later, several of the most significant clusters appeared to be linked to common viral pathogens. Most subjects' HLA-A and HLA-B alleles were reportedly predicted from TCR beta sequences. HLA alleles showed associations with around 15,000 TCR beta sequences in a later analysis, at a 0.05 false discovery rate.

This clone was detected only a few times. Its antigen is unknown. The J segment lost 4 bases and the V segment lost 7 bases, leaving 10 bases of the junction unmatched. Germline CDR1 and CDR2: SGHRS and YFSETQ. CDR3 size: 15 residues. Amplification used 60 Vbeta primers and 13 Jbeta primers. Authors' methods: Approximately 72 million unique TCR beta chains, 10 million to 13 million of them shared, were counted by a later analysis. Produced via immunoSEQ multiplex PCR; TCRdb's table is partial and in-frame only. Clone size and V and J calls were adopted from that table, with D and trimming inferred from the DNA. This table has more than 95,000 clones, around 82% appearing once.

The sample taken for sequencing was PBMCs. The chain carries TRBV5-1 and TRBJ2-2; 7 bases fit TRBD1. The clonotype was recovered from a young man in good health and CMV-seropositive. DNA for the CDR3: TGCGCCAGCGAATCGACAGGGTTTGGCACCGGGGAGCTGTTTTTT. Its protein is CASESTGFGTGELFF.